One and the same sample provided the 20 T cell receptor beta chains below, sequenced in a study of PD-L1 blockade in urothelial cancer. Sequenced by immunoSEQ multiplex PCR; TCRdb stores in-frame clones only, minus some. The sample includes tens of thousands of clones, around 75% of them seen just once. Time point specified: pretreatment peripheral blood. The starting material was PBMCs, obtained around atezolizumab (anti-PD-L1) treatment. All receptors derive from a man between 65 and 80 years old with urothelial cancer.

The gene calls are TRBV6-5 and TRBJ1-1, with 8 positions matching TRBD1. CDR3 size: 12 residues. V gave up 6 bases and J gave up 8 bases; unmatched junction bases: 5. Germline CDR1 MNHEY, CDR2 SVGAGI. The CDR3 sequence is CASRERQGEAFF. The DNA for the CDR3 is TGTGCCAGCAGAGAACGACAGGGGGAAGCTTTCTTT.

This clone showed up just a few times. Within the sample, other DNA sequences also encode this same CDR3. The gene calls are TRBV5-1 and TRBJ2-5; TRBD1 is a possible D gene (5 bases). The CDR3 consists of 14 residues. Per germline, CDR1 SGHRS and CDR2 YFSETQ. V lost 0 bases, J lost 0 bases, and 6 bases lay in between. CDR3 region: CASSLGQYQETQYF. In DNA, the CDR3 is TGCGCCAGCAGCTTGGGACAGTACCAAGAGACCCAGTACTTC.

V gene TRBV6-1 combines with J gene TRBJ2-7; D ambiguous. In germline, CDR1 is MNHNS, CDR2 SASEGT. The CDR3 covers 13 residues. V was clipped by 6 bases and J by 3 bases, with 12 bases between them. The CDR3, as DNA: TGTGCCAGCAGGGCCGGGTCGATCTACGAGCAGTACTTC. Translation gives CASRAGSIYEQYF.

This chain uses TRBV11-2 with TRBJ1-2; D not resolved. The CDR3 covers 14 residues. Germline CDR1 SGHAT, CDR2 FQNNGV. V was shortened by 2 bases and J by 2 bases, with 9 bases between the two germline ends. CDR3 nucleotides: TGTGCCAGCAGCTTATCCGCGGGGAACTATGGCTACACCTTC. Its protein is CASSLSAGNYGYTF.

The V and J genes are TRBV5-1 and TRBJ2-7; 10 nucleotides line up with TRBD2. Germline V gene data show CDR1 as SGHRS and CDR2 as YFSETQ. The CDR3 loop spans 15 amino acids. V dropped 4 bases and J dropped 2; count of bases not matched to a gene: 6. CDR3 in DNA: TGCGCCAGCAGCCCACTAGCGGGGTCTGCCTACGAGCAGTACTTC. It codes for CASSPLAGSAYEQYF.

This rearrangement joins TRBV19 to TRBJ2-1; 8 positions agree with TRBD1. Trimming removed 9 bases from V and 4 bases from J; junction bases left unmatched: 8. The CDR3 is 14 residues long. Germline CDR1 reads LNHDA; CDR2 reads SQIVND (reference sequence). The CDR3 bases are TGTGCCAGCACCGGGACAGGAAGATACAATGAGCAGTTCTTC. Translated: CASTGTGRYNEQFF.

This chain connects TRBV7-9 to TRBJ2-3; 8 bases align to TRBD2. CDR3 length: 15 residues. The germline gives CDR1 SEHNR, CDR2 FQNEAQ (reference sequence). Unmatched junction bases numbered 4, after V lost 1 base and J lost 4 bases. CDR3 residues: CASSLDGTRADTQYF. The DNA of the CDR3 is TGTGCCAGCAGCTTAGACGGGACTAGAGCAGATACGCAGTATTTT. The whole variable domain, filled in from reference TRBV7-9 and TRBJ2-3, reads DTGVSQNPRHKITKRGQNVTFRCDPISEHNRLYWYRQTLGQGPEFLTYFQNEAQLEKSRLLSDRFSAERPKGSFSTLEIQRTEQGDSAMYLCASSLDGTRADTQYFGPGTRLTVL.

This clone was found once. The gene calls are TRBV20-1 and TRBJ2-4; D is possibly TRBD1 (6 bases). V was cut by 8 bases and J by 8 bases, with 13 bases left in between. The V gene's germline CDR1 is DFQATT and CDR2 SNEGSKA (reference sequence). CDR3 length: 11 residues. CDR3 sequence (DNA): TGCAGTTGCCGCAGGGGAGACATTCAGTACTTC. It yields the protein CSCRRGDIQYF.

V usage is TRBV4-1 and J usage is TRBJ1-3, with D perhaps TRBD1 (6 bases). V lost 1 base, J lost 1 base, and 11 bases lay in between. CDR1 MGHRA and CDR2 YSYEKL come from the germline V gene. The length of the CDR3 is 16 residues. CDR3 nucleotides: TGCGCCAGCAGCCAAGTAGTGAGGGGGTCTGGAAACACCATATATTTT. Its protein product is CASSQVVRGSGNTIYF.

V usage is TRBV19 and J usage is TRBJ2-7; 8 nucleotides agree with TRBD2. The CDR3 is made up of 16 amino acids. After removal of 1 base from V and 2 bases from J, the junction contained 7 bases not matched to a gene. In germline, CDR1 is LNHDA, CDR2 SQIVND (reference sequence). The CDR3 DNA follows: TGTGCCAGTAGTATAGTGACAGGCGGGAGGCCCTACGAGCAGTACTTC. It yields the protein CASSIVTGGRPYEQYF.

The chain is built from TRBV7-8 and TRBJ2-3, with D unresolved. The CDR3 totals 15 residues. Germline CDR1 SGHVS, CDR2 FQNEAQ. V dropped 3 bases and J dropped 0 bases, with 10 bases sitting between them. CDR3 nucleotides: TGTGCCAGCAGCTTGTCACCGGTTAGCACAGATACGCAGTATTTT. It codes for CASSLSPVSTDTQYF.

J is TRBJ1-5 and V is TRBV27; D gene unclear. The CDR3 loop spans 14 amino acids. The germline CDR1 and CDR2 sequences are MNHEY and SMNVEV (reference sequence). Trimming pared 4 bases from V and 1 base from J, leaving 8 bases between. CDR3: CASSYFGSNQPQHF. In nucleotides, the CDR3 is TGTGCCAGCAGTTACTTCGGGAGCAATCAGCCCCAGCATTTT.

The chain employs TRBV7-2 and TRBJ2-5; D call uncertain. V lost 5 bases, J lost 4 bases, and 5 bases lay in between. There are 11 residues in the CDR3. CDR1 and CDR2 (germline): SGHTA, FQGNSA. The CDR3 DNA reads TGTGCCAGCAGCAATCGAGAGACCCAGTACTTC. Its translation: CASSNRETQYF.

This rearrangement joins TRBV28 to TRBJ2-7; tentatively, D is TRBD2 (6 bases). The CDR3 runs to 15 residues. Trimming removed 3 bases from V and 3 bases from J, with 15 bases in between. Germline V gene data show CDR1 as MDHEN and CDR2 as SYDVKM. The CDR3 protein is CASSFRLARIYEQYF. As DNA, the CDR3 is TGTGCCAGCAGTTTCCGGCTAGCGAGAATCTACGAGCAGTACTTC.

This sequence joins TRBV11-2 and TRBJ2-1, with 8 nucleotides matching TRBD1. Germline CDR1 is SGHAT and CDR2 is FQNNGV. After removal of 7 bases from V and 3 bases from J, the junction contained 5 bases not matched to a gene. The CDR3 is 14 residues long. The CDR3 here is CASTDRGIYNEQFF. CDR3 nucleotides: TGTGCCAGCACTGACAGGGGTATCTACAATGAGCAGTTCTTC.

In this sample, this clone turned up once. The chain links TRBV30 to TRBJ2-2, with a possible D match to TRBD1 (6 bases). V lost 2 bases and J 4 bases, leaving 14 bases between the germline ends. Germline CDR1 is GTSNPN and CDR2 is SVGIG (reference sequence). CDR3 length: 15 residues. The CDR3: CAWSTPRTVTGELFF. The CDR3 region has the DNA TGTGCCTGGAGTACACCTAGGACAGTCACCGGGGAGCTGTTTTTT.

This clone was counted a few times. V is TRBV15 and J is TRBJ2-7; a weak D match, TRBD1 (6 bases). The V end was cut by 0 bases, the J end by 1 base, with 10 bases between. The CDR3 covers 15 residues. Looked up from germline, CDR1 is LNHNV and CDR2 is YYDKDF (reference sequence). The CDR3 here is CATSREQGSSYEQYF. In DNA, the CDR3 is TGTGCCACCAGCAGAGAACAGGGATCATCCTACGAGCAGTACTTC.

V and J are TRBV7-8 and TRBJ2-5; 9 bases map to TRBD2. Germline lookup yields CDR1 SGHVS and CDR2 FQNEAQ. V dropped 5 bases and J dropped 1; count of bases not matched to a gene: 8. The CDR3 contains 16 residues. The CDR3 region has the DNA TGTGCCAGCAGCAGAAATAGCGGGGGCCCCCAAGAGACCCAGTACTTC. Translation: CASSRNSGGPQETQYF.

The genes are TRBV2 and TRBJ1-2; D possibly corresponds to TRBD1 (5 bases). Germline CDR1 is SNHLY and CDR2 is FYNNEI. The CDR3 spans 13 residues. V lost 4 bases to trimming and J lost 4 bases, with 10 bases between them. The chain's CDR3 is CASSVGESYGYTF. The CDR3 coding sequence is TGTGCCAGCAGTGTAGGGGAAAGCTATGGCTACACCTTC.

This clone was found once. The chain uses TRBV28 and TRBJ1-1; 7 positions agree with TRBD1. V was pared by 6 bases and J by 3 bases, with 16 bases of the junction left unmatched. The CDR3 runs to 17 residues. Germline CDR1 reads MDHEN; CDR2 reads SYDVKM. In DNA form, the CDR3 reads TGTGCCAGCAGCCCTGACAGGGAAGGGGGTTTTGACACTGAAGCTTTCTTT. Amino acid sequence: CASSPDREGGFDTEAFF.